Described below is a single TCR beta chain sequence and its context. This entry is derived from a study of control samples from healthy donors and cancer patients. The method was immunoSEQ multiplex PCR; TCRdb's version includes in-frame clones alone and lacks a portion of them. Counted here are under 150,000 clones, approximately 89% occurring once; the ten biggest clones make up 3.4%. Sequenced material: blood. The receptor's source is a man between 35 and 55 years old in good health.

The CDR3 protein is CASSGGSYNEQFF. The DNA for the CDR3 is TGTGCCAGCAGCGGGGGGTCCTACAATGAGCAGTTCTTC. The chain links TRBV12-3 or TRBV12-4 to TRBJ2-1; 7 positions agree with TRBD2. Unmatched junction bases numbered 0, after V lost 6 bases and J lost 1 base. CDR3 length: 13 residues.